Listed here are 22 T cell receptor beta chains from one sample, sequenced in a study of identical twins. A single record per CDR3 protein comes from TCRdb applying MiXCR to the 5' RACE reads. The sample lists 400,000 to 550,000 distinct CDR3 sequences; less than 25% were seen once. Another study also made use of these data, one on T cells expressing NK-cell markers.

Sequencing used CD4+ T cells sorted from blood. These receptors originate from a woman younger than 30 in good health.

This clonotype was observed at least ten times. The chain recombines TRBV2 with TRBJ1-2; a possible D gene is TRBD1 (6 bases). Trimming left V 6 bases short and J 2 bases short, with 10 bases between. The CDR3 consists of 13 residues. Germline V lookup: CDR1 SNHLY, CDR2 FYNNEI. This CDR3 is CASRPTGNYGYTF. CDR3 in DNA: TGTGCCAGCAGGCCGACAGGAAACTATGGCTACACCTTC.

V is TRBV27 and J is TRBJ2-7; D is uncertain. Germline V lookup: CDR1 MNHEY, CDR2 SMNVEV (reference sequence). Trimming cost V 4 bases and J 4 bases, with 14 bases left between them. CDR3 size: 14 residues. The CDR3 here is CASSSRITTYEQYF. The DNA for the CDR3 is TGTGCCAGCAGTTCCCGAATAACTACTTACGAGCAGTACTTC.

V and J are TRBV14 and TRBJ2-1; 12 bases align to TRBD2. After removal of 5 bases from V and 8 bases from J, the junction contained 7 bases not matched to a gene. Germline V gene lookup returns CDR1 SGHDN and CDR2 FVKESK. This CDR3 has 15 residues. In nucleotides, the CDR3 is TGTGCCAGCAGCGCCGGACTAGCGGGGTTGGATGAGCAGTTCTTC. This encodes CASSAGLAGLDEQFF.

There are a few counts of this clonotype. The chain is built from TRBV9 and TRBJ2-5; TRBD2 matches 7 bases. The CDR3 runs to 15 residues. Trimming took 2 bases from V and 7 from J; bases not matched to a gene: 11. Germline assignment: CDR1 SGDLS and CDR2 YYNGEE. The CDR3 protein is CASSVATSSLGTQYF. The CDR3, as DNA: TGTGCCAGCAGCGTGGCGACTAGCTCACTGGGGACCCAGTACTTC.

This chain uses TRBV5-1 with TRBJ2-3; D is uncertain. The CDR3 loop spans 13 amino acids. Trimming stripped 2 bases from V and 3 bases from J, with 7 bases between. Germline V gene sequence: CDR1 SGHRS, CDR2 YFSETQ. The CDR3 region has the DNA TGCGCCAGCAGCTTACATACAACAGATACGCAGTATTTT. It specifies CASSLHTTDTQYF.

This clonotype was detected many times. The chain recombines TRBV20-1 with TRBJ2-7, with 11 positions matching TRBD2. CDR1 is DFQATT, CDR2 SNEGSKA, per germline (reference sequence). The trim removed 7 bases at V and 2 bases at J, leaving 1 base unmatched. The CDR3 totals 12 residues. The CDR3 coding sequence is TGCAGTGGACTAGCGGGGACCTACGAGCAGTACTTC. Its translation is CSGLAGTYEQYF.

This clonotype has a count of ten or more. V and J are TRBV5-1 and TRBJ2-2, with 12 bases that match TRBD1. Germline V lookup: CDR1 SGHRS, CDR2 YFSETQ. Trimming removed 4 bases from V and 4 bases from J; junction bases left unmatched: 5. The CDR3 has 16 amino acids. CDR3 sequence (DNA): TGCGCCAGCAGCCGCGGGACAGGGGGCATCACCGGGGAGCTGTTTTTT. This codes for CASSRGTGGITGELFF.

To note about this clonotype: A junction end diverges from the germline sequence, so it may reflect a read error. V gene TRBV6-8 combines with J gene TRBJ2-1; no firm D call. CDR1 is MNHGY, CDR2 SAAAGT, per germline. The CDR3 has 14 amino acids. CDR3 protein: CARGKGSLIYFVDF. The CDR3 DNA reads as TGTGCCAGGGGGAAAGGGTCGCTAATTTACTTCGTGGATTTC.

In this sample, this clonotype turned up a few times. The rearrangement joins TRBV5-6 to TRBJ2-1; no definite D call. The CDR3 is 15 amino acids. In germline, CDR1 is SGHDT, CDR2 YYEEEE. V dropped 4 bases and J dropped 7 bases, with 18 bases sitting between them. This CDR3 reads CASSPTAPKGNEQFF. The CDR3 DNA sequence: TGTGCCAGCAGCCCCACAGCCCCGAAAGGGAATGAGCAGTTCTTC.

The rearrangement joins TRBV10-2 to TRBJ2-7, with 9 bases identical to TRBD2. This CDR3 spans 15 amino acids. CDR1 and CDR2 from the germline V gene are WSHSY and SAAADI. J gave up 3 bases and V 1 base, and 4 bases lay outside the gene matches. The DNA of the CDR3 is TGCGCCAGCAGTGAGTGGGCTAGCGGGGACTACGAGCAGTACTTC. Translating gives CASSEWASGDYEQYF.

This clonotype was seen many times. CDR3 in amino acids: CASSLVGKFF. The CDR3 DNA is TGTGCCAGCAGCTTAGTAGGAAAGTTCTTC. The chain is built from TRBV7-2 and TRBJ2-1; D is unresolved. V gave up 1 base and J gave up 14 bases, with 6 bases separating them. Germline CDR1 and CDR2: SGHTA and FQGNSA. The CDR3 has 10 amino acids.

This clonotype was detected ten times or more. The chain recombines TRBV6-2 or TRBV6-3 with TRBJ2-7; TRBD1 matches 7 bases. J lost 1 base, V lost 2 bases, and 5 bases had no gene match. This CDR3 has 15 residues. Per the germline V gene, CDR1 is MNHEY and CDR2 is SVGEGT. The CDR3 DNA reads TGTGCCAGCAGTTACCAATCAGGGGGTTCCTACGAGCAGTACTTC. It translates to CASSYQSGGSYEQYF.

This clonotype was seen a handful of times. The V call is TRBV20-1, the J call TRBJ2-7, with 10 positions matching TRBD2. Germline CDR1 and CDR2: DFQATT and SNEGSKA (reference sequence). This CDR3 has 15 residues. V was pared by 6 bases and J by 0 bases, with 8 bases of the junction left unmatched. The DNA of the CDR3 is TGCAGTGCCGGACCATCTAGCGGGAGCTCCTACGAGCAGTACTTC. Translation gives CSAGPSSGSSYEQYF.

CDR3 loop: CSVVRTSGVPDTQYF. DNA for the CDR3: TGCAGCGTTGTGAGGACTAGCGGAGTCCCAGATACGCAGTATTTT. The V gene is TRBV29-1, the J gene TRBJ2-3; 10 nucleotides match TRBD2. Trimming took 4 bases from V and 4 from J; bases not matched to a gene: 8. Germline assignment: CDR1 SQVTM and CDR2 ANQGSEA. The CDR3 consists of 15 residues.

This clonotype was detected only a few times. V and J are TRBV4-3 and TRBJ1-6; 7 nucleotides align to TRBD1. The germline gives CDR1 LGHNA, CDR2 YSLEER. Trimming at V came to 1 base and at J to 5 bases, leaving 8 bases not matched to a gene. The CDR3 is 17 residues long. The CDR3 DNA reads TGCGCCAGCAGCCAAGCCCTCGGGACAGCCGATAATTCACCCCTCCACTTT. Protein product: CASSQALGTADNSPLHF.

The chain uses TRBV29-1 and TRBJ2-1; 9 positions match TRBD1. This CDR3 contains 13 residues. V lost 7 bases, J lost 5 bases, and 6 bases stayed unmatched. Germline assignment: CDR1 SQVTM and CDR2 ANQGSEA. CDR3: CSADRGADNEQFF. The CDR3 DNA is TGCAGCGCTGACAGGGGGGCGGACAATGAGCAGTTCTTC.

The chain uses TRBV5-1 and TRBJ1-1; TRBD1 is a possible D gene (5 bases). Germline V CDR1 and CDR2: SGHRS, YFSETQ. Trimming took off 4 bases at V and 8 bases at J, with 15 bases between the two ends. The CDR3 covers 13 residues. CDR3 nucleotide sequence: TGCGCCAGCAGCCCCGGGGGACCGGTGGAAGCTTTCTTT. This gives the protein CASSPGGPVEAFF.

This clonotype was observed a few times. This chain uses TRBV27 with TRBJ2-1; D unclear. The CDR3 runs 13 residues. Germline values: CDR1 MNHEY, CDR2 SMNVEV (reference sequence). CDR3 coding DNA: TGTGGGACGAGACAATCCTCCTACAATGAGCAGTTCTTC. Its protein product is CGTRQSSYNEQFF.

This clonotype occurred a few times. The chain couples TRBV29-1 to TRBJ2-7; D uncertain. The CDR3 consists of 13 residues. V was cut by 7 bases and J by 6 bases, with 19 bases left in between. The germline CDR1 and CDR2 sequences are SQVTM and ANQGSEA. For the CDR3, the DNA is TGCAGCGCAACTTCGCCCTCCTCTTCCGAGCAGTACTTC. This codes for CSATSPSSSEQYF.

This clonotype has more than one count but fewer than ten. This chain connects TRBV28 to TRBJ2-7; perhaps TRBD2 as D (6 bases). The CDR3 has 13 amino acids. From germline, CDR1 is MDHEN and CDR2 SYDVKM. Trimming pared 7 bases from V and 5 bases from J, leaving 15 bases between. The DNA for the CDR3 is TGTGCCAGCATGGGGGGAGGTCCCCACGAGCAGTACTTC. Translating gives CASMGGGPHEQYF.

This clonotype has only a few counts. The chain has TRBV11-2 and TRBJ2-7, with 8 bases that match TRBD2. V shed 6 bases and J 3 bases; nucleotides not matched to a gene: 7. The germline gives CDR1 SGHAT, CDR2 FQNNGV. There are 14 residues in the CDR3. CDR3 loop: CASSGLAAFYEQYF. CDR3 sequence (DNA): TGTGCCAGCAGTGGACTAGCTGCCTTCTACGAGCAGTACTTC.

V usage is TRBV7-2 and J usage is TRBJ2-3; D is unresolved. V was shortened by 5 bases and J by 3 bases, with 12 bases between the two germline ends. The germline V gene encodes CDR1 SGHTA and CDR2 FQGNSA. The CDR3 is made up of 14 amino acids. As DNA, the CDR3 is TGTGCCAGCAGCGAAATCGGAATGACAGATACGCAGTATTTT. Translated: CASSEIGMTDTQYF.